The source of this T cell receptor beta chain is a study of patients and donors after allogeneic stem cell transplantation. This clonotype was found a few times. One entry per CDR3 protein results from TCRdb running MiXCR on the RT-PCR reads. The table lists about a million distinct CDR3 sequences, approximately 18% of them singletons, with 5% to 6.5% in the top ten. The source is a human donor who was either an allogeneic HSCT recipient or a stem cell or donor lymphocyte infusion donor (not recorded which). It is not recorded whose cells these are; they may come from a transplant donor. Sequencing was carried out using blood, either unsorted or a sorted T cell fraction (not recorded which).

Here the CDR3 reads CSSRGGSIYEQYF. CDR3 nucleotides: TGCAGCTCCCGGGGAGGGAGTATCTACGAGCAGTACTTC. The V gene is TRBV29-1, the J gene TRBJ2-7; 7 bases map to TRBD2. V trimming: 8 bases; J trimming: 3 bases; junction bases outside the gene matches: 10. Per the germline V gene, CDR1 is SQVTM and CDR2 is ANQGSEA. The CDR3 is made up of 13 amino acids.